These T cell receptor beta chains were read from a single sample in a study of T cells in Graves' hyperthyroidism and ophthalmopathy. TCRdb ran MiXCR on the multiplex PCR reads and lists one entry per CDR3 protein. The sample has 500,000 to 600,000 distinct CDR3 sequences; over 15% are singletons. The source material was blood. The receptors shown here come from a woman under 30 with Graves' hyperthyroidism. Both conserved end residues are part of each CDR3. D genes are given only for firm matches. Only part of the rows carry a size: once, few, many, or a class if the clone is expanded.

cdr3_aa: CASSRDGLTNEKLFF
cdr3_nt: TGTGCCAGCAGCCGGGACGGGCTTACTAATGAAAAACTGTTTTTT
clone_size: NA
j_call: TRBJ1-4
v_call: TRBV5-8
d_call: NA

cdr3_aa: CAWIDQAGLARPYEQYF
cdr3_nt: TGTGCCTGGATCGACCAGGCTGGACTAGCTAGGCCCTACGAGCAGTACTTC
clone_size: few
j_call: TRBJ2-7
v_call: TRBV30
d_call: TRBD2

cdr3_aa: CAMRERSSCEQYF
cdr3_nt: TGTGCCATGCGCGAAAGGAGCTCCTGCGAGCAGTACTTC
clone_size: NA
j_call: TRBJ2-7
v_call: TRBV2
d_call: NA

cdr3_aa: CSARGTPKDNEQFF
cdr3_nt: TGCAGTGCTAGAGGTACGCCGAAGGACAATGAGCAGTTCTTC
clone_size: many
j_call: TRBJ2-1
v_call: TRBV20-1
d_call: NA

cdr3_aa: CASNKGAGGPAGELFF
cdr3_nt: TGTGCCAGCAATAAGGGGGCGGGAGGGCCAGCCGGGGAGCTGTTTTTT
clone_size: few
j_call: TRBJ2-2
v_call: TRBV2
d_call: TRBD2

cdr3_aa: CVSSQDASVTGELFF
cdr3_nt: TGTGTCAGCAGCCAAGACGCTAGCGTCACCGGGGAGCTGTTTTTT
clone_size: NA
j_call: TRBJ2-2
v_call: TRBV3-1
d_call: NA

cdr3_aa: CATNSGAGGELFF
cdr3_nt: TGTGCCACCAATTCGGGAGCGGGCGGGGAGCTGTTTTTT
clone_size: NA
j_call: TRBJ2-2
v_call: TRBV24-1
d_call: NA

cdr3_aa: CASRQGDGYTF
cdr3_nt: TGTGCCAGCAGGCAGGGCGATGGCTACACCTTC
clone_size: many
j_call: TRBJ1-2
v_call: TRBV2
d_call: NA

cdr3_aa: CASTGTGGSINEQFF
cdr3_nt: TGTGCCAGCACCGGGACAGGGGGCTCAATCAATGAGCAGTTCTTC
clone_size: many
j_call: TRBJ2-1
v_call: TRBV28
d_call: TRBD1

cdr3_aa: CASSQGLGTFPYEQYF
cdr3_nt: TGTGCCAGCAGCCAAGGTTTGGGCACTTTCCCCTACGAGCAGTACTTC
clone_size: few
j_call: TRBJ2-7
v_call: TRBV3-1
d_call: NA

cdr3_aa: CASSSGGGDIQYF
cdr3_nt: TGTGCCAGCAGCTCAGGGGGTGGGGACATTCAGTACTTC
clone_size: many
j_call: TRBJ2-4
v_call: TRBV5-5
d_call: TRBD1

cdr3_aa: CASSLWGTAESSYEQYF
cdr3_nt: TGTGCCAGCAGTTTATGGGGGACAGCTGAAAGCTCCTACGAGCAGTACTTC
clone_size: many
j_call: TRBJ2-7
v_call: TRBV27
d_call: TRBD1

cdr3_aa: CASSERLAGNEQFF
cdr3_nt: TGTGCCAGCAGTGAAAGACTAGCGGGTAATGAGCAGTTCTTC
clone_size: many
j_call: TRBJ2-1
v_call: TRBV2
d_call: TRBD2

cdr3_aa: CASSVRPRTDTQYF
cdr3_nt: TGTGCCAGCAGCGTACGGCCACGCACAGATACGCAGTATTTT
clone_size: NA
j_call: TRBJ2-3
v_call: TRBV9
d_call: NA

cdr3_aa: CASSVEGGAVHEQYF
cdr3_nt: TGTGCCAGCAGCGTAGAAGGGGGGGCCGTCCACGAGCAGTACTTC
clone_size: NA
j_call: TRBJ2-7
v_call: TRBV9
d_call: NA

cdr3_aa: CASSTFRSRQGTDTQYF
cdr3_nt: TGTGCCAGCAGCACTTTCCGATCGAGACAGGGCACAGATACGCAGTATTTT
clone_size: NA
j_call: TRBJ2-3
v_call: TRBV27
d_call: NA

cdr3_aa: CASSQGQTGSGNTIYF
cdr3_nt: TGCGCCAGCAGCCAAGGACAGACCGGCTCTGGAAACACCATATATTTT
clone_size: NA
j_call: TRBJ1-3
v_call: TRBV5-1
d_call: NA

cdr3_aa: CASSLVLDTQYF
cdr3_nt: TGTGCCAGCAGCTTAGTGTTGGATACGCAGTATTTT
clone_size: many
j_call: TRBJ2-3
v_call: TRBV11-2
d_call: NA

cdr3_aa: CASSQVLGNTIYF
cdr3_nt: TGTGCCAGCAGCCAAGTCCTCGGAAACACCATATATTTT
clone_size: many
j_call: TRBJ1-3
v_call: TRBV3-1
d_call: NA

cdr3_aa: CASSESSGRPSYEQYF
cdr3_nt: TGTGCCAGCAGTGAGTCGAGCGGGAGGCCCTCCTACGAGCAGTACTTC
clone_size: NA
j_call: TRBJ2-7
v_call: TRBV2
d_call: TRBD2

cdr3_aa: CASSFYGDKGGAFF
cdr3_nt: TGCGCCAGCAGCTTCTACGGGGACAAAGGTGGAGCTTTCTTT
clone_size: many
j_call: TRBJ1-1
v_call: TRBV5-1
d_call: NA

cdr3_aa: CASGPSTRPTDTQYF
cdr3_nt: TGTGCTAGTGGCCCGTCGACTAGGCCCACAGATACGCAGTATTTT
clone_size: once
j_call: TRBJ2-3
v_call: TRBV12-5
d_call: NA

cdr3_aa: CASSQDLEGLGNTEAFF
cdr3_nt: TGCGCCAGCAGCCAAGATTTGGAAGGGCTGGGAAACACTGAAGCTTTCTTT
clone_size: NA
j_call: TRBJ1-1
v_call: TRBV4-3
d_call: NA

cdr3_aa: CASSSGGADGRDTQYF
cdr3_nt: TGTGCCAGCAGTTCGGGAGGGGCGGACGGGAGAGATACGCAGTATTTT
clone_size: many
j_call: TRBJ2-3
v_call: TRBV28
d_call: TRBD2

cdr3_aa: CASSPLGLAGPYNEQFF
cdr3_nt: TGTGCCAGCAGTCCCCTCGGGCTAGCGGGACCCTACAATGAGCAGTTCTTC
clone_size: few
j_call: TRBJ2-1
v_call: TRBV6-2/TRBV6-3
d_call: TRBD2

cdr3_aa: CSAAQGPAFF
cdr3_nt: TGCAGCGCCGCACAGGGCCCAGCTTTCTTT
clone_size: NA
j_call: TRBJ1-1
v_call: TRBV29-1
d_call: NA

cdr3_aa: CSARAYNSPLHF
cdr3_nt: TGCAGTGCTAGAGCCTATAATTCACCCCTCCACTTT
clone_size: many
j_call: TRBJ1-6
v_call: TRBV20-1
d_call: NA

cdr3_aa: CASSFYPGASYNEQFF
cdr3_nt: TGTGCCAGCAGTTTCTACCCGGGAGCGTCCTACAATGAGCAGTTCTTC
clone_size: few
j_call: TRBJ2-1
v_call: TRBV28
d_call: NA

cdr3_aa: CASRVNRPVYEQFF
cdr3_nt: TGTGCCAGCAGAGTCAACCGGCCAGTGTATGAGCAGTTCTTC
clone_size: many
j_call: TRBJ2-1
v_call: TRBV7-2
d_call: NA

cdr3_aa: CASARGGHWPEQFF
cdr3_nt: TGTGCCAGCGCCCGGGGGGGCCACTGGCCTGAGCAGTTCTTC
clone_size: NA
j_call: TRBJ2-1
v_call: TRBV6-1
d_call: TRBD2

cdr3_aa: CASSFLRTSGRFGEQFF
cdr3_nt: TGTGCCAGCAGTTTTTTGAGGACTAGCGGGAGATTCGGTGAGCAGTTCTTC
clone_size: many
j_call: TRBJ2-1
v_call: TRBV27
d_call: TRBD2

cdr3_aa: CASSPRQGIDEQYF
cdr3_nt: TGTGCCAGCTCACCACGACAGGGAATAGACGAGCAGTACTTC
clone_size: NA
j_call: TRBJ2-7
v_call: TRBV18
d_call: TRBD1

cdr3_aa: CASSLGAFF
cdr3_nt: TGTGCCAGCAGCTTGGGAGCTTTCTTT
clone_size: many
j_call: TRBJ1-1
v_call: TRBV11-2
d_call: NA

cdr3_aa: CATPLHLSSRQTHPTQYF
cdr3_nt: TGTGCCACCCCCTTACATCTCTCTAGCCGTCAGACCCATCCAACCCAGTACTTC
clone_size: few
j_call: TRBJ2-5
v_call: TRBV9
d_call: NA

cdr3_aa: CASSFGTNTEAFF
cdr3_nt: TGTGCCAGCAGTTTCGGAACGAACACTGAAGCTTTCTTT
clone_size: few
j_call: TRBJ1-1
v_call: TRBV12-3/TRBV12-4
d_call: NA

cdr3_aa: CASSETMGQGNTEAFF
cdr3_nt: TGCGCCAGCAGTGAGACCATGGGACAGGGGAACACTGAAGCTTTCTTT
clone_size: few
j_call: TRBJ1-1
v_call: TRBV6-5
d_call: TRBD1

cdr3_aa: CASSRARGQGNTEAFF
cdr3_nt: TGTGCCAGCAGCCGCGCTAGGGGACAGGGAAACACTGAAGCTTTCTTT
clone_size: many
j_call: TRBJ1-1
v_call: TRBV7-8
d_call: TRBD1

cdr3_aa: CASSFPKKTEAFF
cdr3_nt: TGTGCCAGCAGCTTCCCCAAGAAGACTGAAGCTTTCTTT
clone_size: many
j_call: TRBJ1-1
v_call: TRBV7-9
d_call: NA

cdr3_aa: CASSSHEGKGRRYTF
cdr3_nt: TGTGCCAGCAGTTCCCACGAGGGGAAGGGTCGTCGCTACACCTTC
clone_size: many
j_call: TRBJ1-2
v_call: TRBV6-2/TRBV6-3
d_call: NA

cdr3_aa: CASSYSLVTYNEQFF
cdr3_nt: TGTGCCAGCAGTTACTCTCTAGTAACGTACAATGAGCAGTTCTTC
clone_size: many
j_call: TRBJ2-1
v_call: TRBV6-6
d_call: NA